This entry concerns a single T cell receptor beta chain. The sample originates from a study of shared clonotypes between healthy human individuals. Study at large: The study used three CD4 naive, three CD4 memory, two CD8 naive and one CD8 memory plate per donor.

A deep-level run was used for the assay. Profiling relied on immunoSEQ multiplex PCR, and the TCRdb table lists in-frame clones only, not all of them. The profile shows some 2.1 million clones, about 95% of them singletons. The source is a man aged 18 to 30 in good health. Sequencing was performed on naive CD4+ T cells sorted from blood. Specified subset: CD45RA+ positively selected.

The DNA for the CDR3 is TGCGCCAGCAGAAGAGGGCCTGACTCCTACGAGCAGTACTTC. It encodes CASRRGPDSYEQYF. The chain has TRBV5-1 and TRBJ2-7, with D possibly matching TRBD2 (5 bases). Germline V gene sequence: CDR1 SGHRS, CDR2 YFSETQ. This CDR3 has 14 residues. Between the trimmed V and J ends, which lost 5 bases and 0 bases, there was a span of 12 bases. The full variable domain, rest sourced from reference TRBV5-1 and TRBJ2-7, is KAGVTQTPRYLIKTRGQQVTLSCSPISGHRSVSWYQQTPGQGLQFLFEYFSETQRNKGNFPGRFSGRQFSNSRSEMNVSTLELGDSALYLCASRRGPDSYEQYFGPGTRLTVT.